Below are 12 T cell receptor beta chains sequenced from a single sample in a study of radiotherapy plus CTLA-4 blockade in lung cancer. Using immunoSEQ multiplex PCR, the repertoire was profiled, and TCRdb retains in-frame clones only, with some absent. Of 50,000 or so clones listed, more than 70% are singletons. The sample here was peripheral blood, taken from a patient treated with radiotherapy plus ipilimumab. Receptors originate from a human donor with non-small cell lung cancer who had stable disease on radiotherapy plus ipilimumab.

CDR3 DNA: TGTGCCACCAGCAGAGAAGGACTAGCGGGAGACAATGAGCAGTTCTTC. This codes for CATSREGLAGDNEQFF. V and J are TRBV15 and TRBJ2-1; the match to TRBD2 covers 13 bases. Germline V gene data show CDR1 as LNHNV and CDR2 as YYDKDF (reference sequence). The CDR3 covers 16 residues. With 0 bases clipped from V and 5 bases from J, the junction kept 1 base outside the gene matches.

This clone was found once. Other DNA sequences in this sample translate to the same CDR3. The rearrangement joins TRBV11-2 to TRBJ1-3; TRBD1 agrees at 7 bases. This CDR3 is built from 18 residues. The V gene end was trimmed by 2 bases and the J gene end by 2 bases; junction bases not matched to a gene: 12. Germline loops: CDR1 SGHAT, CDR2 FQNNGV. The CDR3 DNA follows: TGTGCCAGCAGCTTACGGTTGGGAAGACAGGGTCCTGGAAACACCATATATTTT. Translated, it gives CASSLRLGRQGPGNTIYF. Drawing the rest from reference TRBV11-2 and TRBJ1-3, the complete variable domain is EAGVAQSPRYKIIEKRQSVAFWCNPISGHATLYWYQQILGQGPKLLIQFQNNGVVDDSQLPKDRFSAERLKGVDSTLKIQPAKLEDSAVYLCASSLRLGRQGPGNTIYFGEGSWLTVV.

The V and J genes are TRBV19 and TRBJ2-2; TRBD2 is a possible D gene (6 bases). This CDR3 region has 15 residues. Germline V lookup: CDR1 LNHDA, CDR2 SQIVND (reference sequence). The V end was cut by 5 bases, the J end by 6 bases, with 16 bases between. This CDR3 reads CASSPGAGRSGELFF. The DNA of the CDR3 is TGTGCCAGTAGTCCCGGTGCAGGGAGGTCCGGGGAGCTGTTTTTT.

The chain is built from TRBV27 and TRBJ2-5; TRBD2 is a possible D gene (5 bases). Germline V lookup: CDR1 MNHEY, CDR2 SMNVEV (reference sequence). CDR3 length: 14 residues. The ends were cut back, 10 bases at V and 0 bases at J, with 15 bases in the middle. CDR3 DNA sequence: TGTGCCACCATGATAACGGGGTACCAAGAGACCCAGTACTTC. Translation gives CATMITGYQETQYF.

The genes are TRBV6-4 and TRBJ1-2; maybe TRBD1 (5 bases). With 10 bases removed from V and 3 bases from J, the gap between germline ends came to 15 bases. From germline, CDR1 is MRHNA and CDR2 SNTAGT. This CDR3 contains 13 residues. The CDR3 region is CANPGPGHYGYTF. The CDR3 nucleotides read TGTGCCAACCCGGGACCAGGACACTATGGCTACACCTTC.

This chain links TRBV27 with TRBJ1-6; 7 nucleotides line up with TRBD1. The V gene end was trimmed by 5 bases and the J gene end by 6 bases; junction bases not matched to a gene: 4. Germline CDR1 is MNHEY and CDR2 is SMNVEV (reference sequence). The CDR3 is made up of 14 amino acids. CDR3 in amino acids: CASSAGTANSPLHF. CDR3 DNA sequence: TGTGCCAGCAGTGCCGGGACAGCTAATTCACCCCTCCACTTT.

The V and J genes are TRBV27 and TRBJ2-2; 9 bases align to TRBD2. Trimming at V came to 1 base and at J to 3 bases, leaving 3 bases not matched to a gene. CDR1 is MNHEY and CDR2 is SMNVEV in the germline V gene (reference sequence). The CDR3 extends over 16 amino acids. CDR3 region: CASSLYGGGDTGELFF. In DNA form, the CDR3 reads TGTGCCAGCAGTTTATATGGCGGGGGGGACACCGGGGAGCTGTTTTTT.

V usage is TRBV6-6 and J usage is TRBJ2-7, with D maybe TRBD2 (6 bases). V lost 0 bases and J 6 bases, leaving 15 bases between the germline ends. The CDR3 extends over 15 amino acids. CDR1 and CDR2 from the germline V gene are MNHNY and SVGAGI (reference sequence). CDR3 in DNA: TGTGCCAGCAGTTACTCGGGGGGACGCGACGCCGAGCAGTACGTC. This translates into CASSYSGGRDAEQYV.

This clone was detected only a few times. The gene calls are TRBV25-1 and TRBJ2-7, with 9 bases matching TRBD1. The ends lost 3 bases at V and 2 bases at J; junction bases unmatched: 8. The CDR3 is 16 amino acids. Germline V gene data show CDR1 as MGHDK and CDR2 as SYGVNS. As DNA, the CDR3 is TGTGCCAGCAGTGACCCCCCCCGGGACAGGGCCTACGAGCAGTACTTC. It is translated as CASSDPPRDRAYEQYF.

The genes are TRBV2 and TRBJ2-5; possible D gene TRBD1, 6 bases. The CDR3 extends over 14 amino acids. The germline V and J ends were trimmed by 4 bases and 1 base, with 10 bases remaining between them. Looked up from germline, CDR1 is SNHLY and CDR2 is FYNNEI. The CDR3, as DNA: TGTGCCAGCAGTGTGAGGACAGTCCAAGAGACCCAGTACTTC. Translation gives CASSVRTVQETQYF.

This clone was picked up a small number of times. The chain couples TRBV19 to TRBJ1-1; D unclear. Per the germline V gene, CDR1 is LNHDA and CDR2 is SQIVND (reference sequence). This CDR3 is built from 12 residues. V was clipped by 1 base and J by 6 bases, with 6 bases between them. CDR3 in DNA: TGTGCCAGTAGTATAGGTGGGTCTGAAGCTTTCTTT. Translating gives CASSIGGSEAFF.

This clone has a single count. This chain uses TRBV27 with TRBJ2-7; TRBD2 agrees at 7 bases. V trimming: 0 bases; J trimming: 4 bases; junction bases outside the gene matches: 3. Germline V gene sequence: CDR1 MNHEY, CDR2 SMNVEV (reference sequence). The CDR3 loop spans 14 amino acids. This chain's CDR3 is CASSLSGRGYEQYF. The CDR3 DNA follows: TGTGCCAGCAGTTTATCTGGGCGGGGGTACGAGCAGTACTTC.